This TCR beta chain was profiled in a study of blood T cell repertoires in COVID-19. Seattle's enrolled individuals joined amid active infection and were then monitored longitudinally. The assay was immunoSEQ multiplex PCR, and TCRdb's table has in-frame clones only and misses some. The data contain 250,000 or so clones, just under 90% of them singletons. Trimming removed 2 bases at V and 4 bases at J, with 9 bases between. The CDR3 spans 15 residues. The germline V gene encodes CDR1 MNHEY and CDR2 SMNVEV (reference sequence). The sample taken for sequencing was peripheral blood. This sequence was found in a man younger than 40 with COVID-19, enrolled during active disease. The chain is built from TRBV27 and TRBJ2-6; tentatively, D is TRBD2 (5 bases). Here the CDR3 reads CASSLEGLGANVLTF. The CDR3 region has the DNA TGTGCCAGCAGTTTAGAGGGTCTCGGGGCCAACGTCCTGACTTTC.